Following are 26 T cell receptor beta chains from one sample sequenced in a study of blood T cell repertoires in COVID-19. Repertoires were generated with immunoSEQ multiplex PCR, while TCRdb's copy carries only in-frame clones and drops some. Of over 200,000 clones in the sample, approximately 90% were seen once. What was sequenced was peripheral blood. Receptors originate from a man younger than 40 with COVID-19, enrolled during active disease.

The chain carries TRBV18 and TRBJ1-1; 9 bases align to TRBD1. Germline CDR1 and CDR2: KGHSH and LQKENI. The trim removed 6 bases at V and 3 bases at J, leaving 8 bases unmatched. The CDR3 consists of 15 residues. The CDR3 nucleotides read TGTGCCAGCTCCCAAGCCGGGACAGGGCACACTGAAGCTTTCTTT. It yields the protein CASSQAGTGHTEAFF.

CDR3 sequence reads: CASSLISGRGLAGYNEQFF. The CDR3 nucleotides are TGTGCCAGCAGCTTAATATCGGGTAGGGGACTAGCGGGATACAATGAGCAGTTCTTC. The chain is built from TRBV7-2 and TRBJ2-1; 13 positions agree with TRBD2. With V trimmed by 2 bases and J by 4 bases, 11 bases remained unmatched. CDR1 and CDR2 from the germline V gene are SGHTA and FQGNSA. CDR3 length equals 19 residues.

J is TRBJ2-7 and V is TRBV4-1, with 10 bases matching TRBD2. Germline assignment: CDR1 MGHRA and CDR2 YSYEKL. V lost 0 bases and J lost 6; bases outside the gene matches: 11. The CDR3 length is 17 residues. This CDR3 is CASSQEGLAGESVEQYF. CDR3 DNA: TGCGCCAGCAGCCAAGAGGGGCTAGCGGGAGAGTCTGTCGAGCAGTACTTC.

This clone appeared a single time. V gene TRBV19 combines with J gene TRBJ2-7, with 7 bases identical to TRBD1. V dropped 2 bases and J dropped 6; count of bases not matched to a gene: 10. Germline V gene data show CDR1 as LNHDA and CDR2 as SQIVND (reference sequence). The CDR3 runs 15 residues. The CDR3 nucleotides are TGTGCCAGTAGTATAACCCCCCCGGGACAGTTCGAGCAGTACTTC. Protein product: CASSITPPGQFEQYF.

The CDR3 DNA reads TGTGCCAGCAGCCCCGGGGGTGGCCTGAACACTGAAGCTTTCTTT. Its translation is CASSPGGGLNTEAFF. The V call is TRBV5-4, the J call TRBJ1-1; D possibly corresponds to TRBD1 (5 bases). V was shortened by 4 bases and J by 0 bases, with 13 bases between the two germline ends. The CDR3 is made up of 15 amino acids. Germline V gives CDR1 SGHNT, CDR2 YYREEE (reference sequence).

This clone has only a few counts. The chain employs TRBV5-6 and TRBJ1-5, with D perhaps TRBD1 (5 bases). The V end was cut by 0 bases, the J end by 0 bases, with 13 bases between. The germline CDR1 and CDR2 sequences are SGHDT and YYEEEE. This CDR3 is 17 amino acids long. The DNA of the CDR3 is TGTGCCAGCAGCTTGGGGCGGGACTCGTATAGCAATCAGCCCCAGCATTTT. Translating it yields CASSLGRDSYSNQPQHF.

The V and J genes are TRBV6-1 and TRBJ1-2, with D unresolved. The CDR3 extends over 14 amino acids. V was trimmed by 3 bases and J by 8 bases, leaving 16 bases between them. Germline V gene lookup returns CDR1 MNHNS and CDR2 SASEGT. The CDR3, as DNA: TGTGCCAGCAGTGACACCATCAGAACGGGGGGCTACACCTTC. This codes for CASSDTIRTGGYTF.

This sequence joins TRBV24-1 and TRBJ2-1; a possible D gene is TRBD2 (6 bases). Germline V gene sequence: CDR1 KGHDR, CDR2 SFDVKD. The V end was cut by 1 base, the J end by 7 bases, with 16 bases between. This CDR3 is 16 amino acids long. The CDR3 region has the DNA TGTGCCACCAGTGATTTAGGAGGGTTGCGTATGAATGAGCAGTTCTTC. It translates to CATSDLGGLRMNEQFF.

The V and J genes are TRBV5-4 and TRBJ1-2; D call uncertain. This CDR3 is 15 amino acids long. Trimming stripped 4 bases from V and 7 bases from J, with 20 bases between. Germline assignment: CDR1 SGHNT and CDR2 YYREEE (reference sequence). This CDR3 is CASSLPSQVFLGYTF. Here the CDR3 DNA reads TGTGCCAGCAGCCTCCCCAGCCAGGTCTTCCTTGGCTACACCTTC.

This sequence joins TRBV7-9 and TRBJ2-1; D not resolved. V gave up 5 bases and J gave up 13 bases, with 9 bases separating them. From germline, CDR1 is SEHNR and CDR2 FQNEAQ (reference sequence). This CDR3 is built from 10 residues. The CDR3 protein is CASSESVQFF. The DNA for the CDR3 is TGTGCCAGCAGCGAATCAGTACAGTTCTTC.

The chain combines TRBV7-9 with TRBJ1-2; D might be TRBD1 (6 bases). Germline CDR1 and CDR2: SEHNR and FQNEAQ (reference sequence). With 1 base removed from V and 6 bases from J, the gap between germline ends came to 9 bases. The CDR3 covers 13 residues. DNA of the CDR3: TGTGCCAGCAGCTTAGGGACAGATAATGGCTACACCTTC. Its protein product is CASSLGTDNGYTF.

The chain recombines TRBV6-1 with TRBJ1-4, with TRBD1 matching over 10 bases. The CDR3 runs 16 residues. Germline CDR1 is MNHNS and CDR2 is SASEGT. Trimming took 4 bases from V and 6 from J; bases not matched to a gene: 8. The CDR3 DNA sequence: TGTGCCAGCAGTGGCTATGCCGGGACAGGGGATGAAAAACTGTTTTTT. It is translated as CASSGYAGTGDEKLFF.

The chain combines TRBV7-3 with TRBJ2-1, with 8 positions matching TRBD1. V dropped 4 bases and J dropped 7; count of bases not matched to a gene: 9. The germline CDR1 and CDR2 sequences are SGHTA and FQGTGA. CDR3 length equals 15 residues. The CDR3 region has the DNA TGTGCCAGCAGCTCCCCGCCGACAGGGGTAAATGAGCAGTTCTTC. Its protein product is CASSSPPTGVNEQFF.

This sequence joins TRBV7-6 and TRBJ1-1, with TRBD1 matching over 10 bases. The length of the CDR3 is 15 residues. With V trimmed by 1 base and J by 1 base, 0 bases remained unmatched. Per the germline V gene, CDR1 is SGHVS and CDR2 is FNYEAQ. As DNA, the CDR3 is TGTGCCAGCAGCTTAGGGACAGGGGGGAACACTGAAGCTTTCTTT. This encodes CASSLGTGGNTEAFF.

The V call is TRBV30, the J call TRBJ1-3, with 7 bases identical to TRBD1. Germline assignment: CDR1 GTSNPN and CDR2 SVGIG (reference sequence). The trim removed 5 bases at V and 4 bases at J, leaving 5 bases unmatched. The CDR3 is 13 amino acids. CDR3 in amino acids: CAWGGQVGNTIYF. The CDR3 bases are TGTGCCTGGGGAGGACAGGTCGGAAACACCATATATTTT.

This sequence joins TRBV2 and TRBJ2-7; tentative D call: TRBD1 (5 bases). The CDR3 runs 13 residues. CDR1 is SNHLY and CDR2 is FYNNEI in the germline V gene. The V and J ends lost 4 bases and 6 bases respectively, with 13 bases between them. CDR3 region: CASSGETVSEQYF. The DNA of the CDR3 is TGTGCCAGCAGTGGAGAGACAGTCAGCGAGCAGTACTTC. Full variable domain (outside the CDR3, taken from reference TRBV2 and TRBJ2-7): EPEVTQTPSHQVTQMGQEVILRCVPISNHLYFYWYRQILGQKVEFLVSFYNNEISEKSEIFDDQFSVERPDGSNFTLKIRSTKLEDSAMYFCASSGETVSEQYFGPGTRLTVT.

A few counts support this clone. The J gene is TRBJ2-1, the V gene TRBV27, with TRBD2 identical over 8 bases. The CDR3 is 18 amino acids. Germline V lookup: CDR1 MNHEY, CDR2 SMNVEV (reference sequence). V lost 7 bases to trimming and J lost 5 bases; unmatched junction nucleotides: 19. CDR3 bases: TGTGCCAGCACCCCCTGGAGAGGCGGGAGGAACCCTCACAATGAGCAGTTCTTC. Encoded protein: CASTPWRGGRNPHNEQFF.

V usage is TRBV5-1 and J usage is TRBJ2-3, with D perhaps matching TRBD1 (7 bases). Trimming pared 8 bases from V and 4 bases from J, leaving 20 bases between. This CDR3 comprises 15 residues. The V gene's germline CDR1 is SGHRS and CDR2 YFSETQ. In nucleotides, the CDR3 is TGCGCCAGTAGCCCCATAGGAGGGGGCTCAGATACGCAGTATTTT. Translating gives CASSPIGGGSDTQYF.

The chain recombines TRBV18 with TRBJ1-3; tentative D call: TRBD1 (6 bases). The V end was cut by 2 bases, the J end by 3 bases, with 14 bases between. CDR3 length: 16 residues. Germline loops: CDR1 KGHSH, CDR2 LQKENI. The CDR3 sequence is CASSPSAQGGGNTIYF. DNA for the CDR3: TGTGCCAGCTCACCAAGTGCCCAAGGGGGTGGAAACACCATATATTTT. Full variable domain (missing parts from reference TRBV18 and TRBJ1-3): NAGVMQNPRHLVRRRGQEARLRCSPMKGHSHVYWYRQLPEEGLKFMVYLQKENIIDESGMPKERFSAEFPKEGPSILRIQQVVRGDSAAYFCASSPSAQGGGNTIYFGEGSWLTVV.

This rearrangement joins TRBV21-1 to TRBJ1-4. TRBV21-1 is recorded as a pseudogene. The CDR3 spans 15 residues. The CDR3: CASSKVPSRGCEQFF. The CDR3 bases are TGTGCCAGCAGCAAAGTACCTTCTAGAGGGTGCGAGCAGTTTTTT.

In its sample, this clone was seen many times. V and J are TRBV5-4 and TRBJ2-7; maybe TRBD1 (6 bases). CDR1 and CDR2 (germline): SGHNT, YYREEE (reference sequence). This CDR3 region has 13 residues. Trimming stripped 1 base from V and 2 bases from J, with 7 bases between. The CDR3 nucleotides are TGTGCCAGCAGCTTGCCAGGGGCCTACGAGCAGTACTTC. This sequence encodes CASSLPGAYEQYF.

This sequence joins TRBV10-3 and TRBJ1-2; maybe TRBD1 (6 bases). Per germline, CDR1 ENHRY and CDR2 SYGVKD. CDR3 size: 14 residues. The ends were cut back, 7 bases at V and 0 bases at J, with 12 bases in the middle. CDR3 DNA sequence: TGTGCCATCAAACAGGGTTTTTCTAACTATGGCTACACCTTC. Residues: CAIKQGFSNYGYTF.

The chain joins TRBV30 to TRBJ1-5; D may be TRBD1 (5 bases). With 2 bases removed from V and 4 bases from J, the gap between germline ends came to 15 bases. Per germline, CDR1 GTSNPN and CDR2 SVGIG (reference sequence). This CDR3 region has 15 residues. CDR3 bases: TGTGCCTGGAGTCGGGGGGATCGGCGTAATCAGCCCCAGCATTTT. It specifies CAWSRGDRRNQPQHF. Full variable domain (outside the CDR3, taken from reference TRBV30 and TRBJ1-5): SQTIHQWPATLVQPVGSPLSLECTVEGTSNPNLYWYRQAAGRGLQLLFYSVGIGQISSEVPQNLSASRPQDRQFILSSKKLLLSDSGFYLCAWSRGDRRNQPQHFGDGTRLSIL.

The V call is TRBV10-3, the J call TRBJ2-3; D unresolved. The CDR3 contains 17 residues. Germline CDR1 and CDR2: ENHRY and SYGVKD. V was pared by 0 bases and J by 0 bases, with 13 bases between. The CDR3, as DNA: TGTGCCATCAGTGAGTCGATCTATGATACTAGCACAGATACGCAGTATTTT. Protein product: CAISESIYDTSTDTQYF.

This clone came up a few times. The chain uses TRBV4-1 and TRBJ2-7; D is perhaps TRBD1 (6 bases). The CDR3 has 16 residues. Germline V gene data show CDR1 as MGHRA and CDR2 as YSYEKL. Trimming stripped 2 bases from V and 9 bases from J, with 23 bases between. CDR3 loop: CASSQTPTEVRGGQYF. In nucleotides, the CDR3 is TGCGCCAGCAGCCAAACCCCGACAGAGGTCAGAGGGGGGCAGTACTTC.

The CDR3 bases are TGTGCCAGCAGCTTAGGAGGCGGGATCTCCTACAATGAGCAGTTCTTC. Translating it yields CASSLGGGISYNEQFF. The chain uses TRBV11-2 and TRBJ2-1; a possible D gene is TRBD2 (6 bases). CDR3 length equals 16 residues. Trimming stripped 1 base from V and 0 bases from J, with 10 bases between. Germline-derived CDR1 and CDR2 are SGHAT and FQNNGV.